The T cell receptor (delta chain) described here comes from a study of delta chains in infants with herpesvirus infections. On the study more broadly: Ugandan infants were followed prospectively from birth through primary CMV infection.

Per germline, CDR1 GEAIGNYY and CDR2 EKD. The V gene end was trimmed by 2 bases and the J gene end by 0 bases; junction bases not matched to a gene: 13. The CDR3 length is 21 residues. General study findings and limits: The public clonotype appeared only at the first post-infection time point and was absent in uninfected infants. Later infection age appeared linked to lower public-clonotype frequency among Vdelta1 cells.

Relative to its sample, this clone is medium-sized. Its matching antigen is unknown. Reverse transcription of PBMC RNA used primers specific for the gamma and delta chains. TCRdb applied CATT to the RT-PCR reads for clone calling. This repertoire shows around 1,800 delta-chain clones, around 7% found once; its top ten account for roughly 3.6%. This clonotype was obtained from a human donor who was a Ugandan infant, either HIV-exposed or HIV-unexposed (not recorded which). Here the sequenced sample was peripheral blood, taken at time point 1 of longitudinal follow-up. The chain is built from TRDV2 and TRDJ3, with TRDD3 matching 9 bases. No J segment appears in TCRdb, so it was assigned here by matching the sequence to germline. The CDR3 bases are TGTGCCTGTGACAAGGAACGACTGGGGGACACGAGCTCCTGGGACACCCGACAGATGTTTTTC. This translates into CACDKERLGDTSSWDTRQMFF.